Listed below are T cell receptor beta chains from one sample, sequenced in a study of long-term antiretroviral therapy in people with HIV. Clones were read by immunoSEQ multiplex PCR, and TCRdb kept only the in-frame ones, dropping some. The table includes 20,000 to 25,000 clones, roughly 87% detected once. The material sequenced was unsorted PBMCs, taken 0.3 years after starting antiretroviral therapy. These receptors were taken from a man in his fifties with HIV. The CDR3 runs from the conserved cysteine through the conserved F or W. Fields, in order: clone size, J gene, D gene, V gene, CDR3 protein, CDR3 DNA. D genes are given only for firm matches. Some rows have no size entry. The others give once, few or many, or a class for an expanded clone.

>NA|TRBJ2-7|TRBD1|TRBV5-1
CASSLARTGISQQYF
TGCGCCAGCAGCTTGGCCAGGACAGGGATTTCCCAGCAGTACTTC
>NA|TRBJ2-7|TRBD2|TRBV19
CASSTGRGSYEQYF
TGTGCCAGTAGTACCGGGCGGGGGTCCTACGAGCAGTACTTC
>NA|TRBJ1-5|NA|TRBV28
CASCRDYSNQPQHF
TGTGCCAGTTGTAGGGATTATAGCAATCAGCCCCAGCATTTT
>NA|TRBJ2-1|NA|TRBV4-1
CASSQANLGFYNEQFF
TGCGCCAGCAGCCAAGCAAACCTAGGGTTCTACAATGAGCAGTTCTTC
>NA|TRBJ1-1|NA|TRBV4-1
CASSQGGVRDGTEAFF
TGCGCCAGCAGCCAAGGGGGGGTCAGGGATGGCACTGAAGCTTTCTTT
>NA|TRBJ1-2|NA|TRBV19
CASSPGTKGYTF
TGTGCCAGTAGTCCCGGGACAAAAGGCTACACCTTC
>NA|TRBJ2-2|TRBD1|TRBV5-4
CASNRQGLNTGELFF
TGTGCCAGCAATCGACAGGGGCTCAACACCGGGGAGCTGTTTTTT
>NA|TRBJ2-3|TRBD2|TRBV4-3
CASSQGVAGPTDTQYF
TGCGCCAGCAGCCAAGGAGTAGCGGGGCCCACAGATACGCAGTATTTT
>NA|TRBJ2-2|NA|TRBV9
CASSVFLGVNTGELFF
TGTGCCAGCAGCGTATTCCTGGGGGTCAACACCGGGGAGCTGTTTTTT
>NA|TRBJ1-1|TRBD1|TRBV11-3
CASRNRDRGKETEAFF
TGTGCCAGCAGGAACCGGGACAGGGGAAAGGAGACTGAAGCTTTCTTT
>NA|TRBJ2-5|NA|TRBV28
CASSLYGVYQETQYF
TGTGCCAGCAGTTTATATGGGGTTTACCAAGAGACCCAGTACTTC
>NA|TRBJ2-3|NA|TRBV5-5
CASSLGRDTQYF
TGTGCCAGCAGCTTGGGAAGAGATACGCAGTATTTT
>NA|TRBJ2-3|TRBD2|TRBV28
CASSSKTSGYTDTQYF
TGTGCCAGCAGTTCTAAGACTAGCGGATACACAGATACGCAGTATTTT
>few|TRBJ2-3|TRBD1|TRBV4-3
CASSHRIRQGSQYF
TGCGCCAGCAGCCACCGAATACGACAGGGCTCGCAGTATTTT
>NA|TRBJ2-7|TRBD1|TRBV18
CASSPGTASYEQYF
TGTGCCAGCTCACCAGGGACAGCCTCCTACGAGCAGTACTTC
>NA|TRBJ2-3|NA|TRBV18
CASSPFSAASSTDTQYF
TGTGCCAGCTCACCATTTTCGGCAGCTTCAAGCACAGATACGCAGTATTTT
>NA|TRBJ2-7|NA|TRBV4-1
CASSQAGSLSSYEQYF
TGCGCCAGCAGCCAGGCGGGCTCCCTGAGCTCCTACGAGCAGTACTTC
>NA|TRBJ2-6|NA|TRBV27
CASSFGGASGANVLTF
TGTGCCAGCAGTTTTGGGGGTGCTTCTGGGGCCAACGTCCTGACTTTC
>NA|TRBJ2-1|NA|TRBV5-6
CASSLAGLSYNEQFF
TGTGCCAGCAGCTTGGCGGGCCTCTCCTACAATGAGCAGTTCTTC
>once|TRBJ1-4|NA|TRBV5-4
CASSSPGAREKLFF
TGTGCCAGCAGCTCTCCGGGGGCGCGGGAAAAACTGTTTTTT
>NA|TRBJ1-5|TRBD1|TRBV10-2
CASNTGGRGQPQHF
TGCGCCAGCAATACAGGGGGCCGCGGTCAGCCCCAGCATTTT
>NA|TRBJ2-7|NA|TRBV6-5
CASSYATDAYEQYF
TGTGCCAGCAGCTACGCGACGGACGCCTACGAGCAGTACTTC